These T cell receptor beta chains were read from a single sample in a study of T-cell reconstitution after alpha-beta-depleted transplantation in children. TCRdb fed the PCR reads into MiXCR, producing one record per CDR3 protein. The sample holds about 980,000 distinct CDR3 sequences; roughly 31% are singletons and the top ten take roughly 31%. The source was PBMCs, mostly from graft donor cells, collected 360 days after TCRalphabeta/CD19-depleted stem cell transplant. All receptors come from a boy younger than two who had a stem cell transplant for SCID, so the T cells may come from the graft donor. Each CDR3 is given with its conserved first and last residue. The D gene is left open where the match is weak. Clone size is not always given. Where it is, it says once, few, many or a class for expanded clones.

v_call: TRBV9; clone_size: few; d_call: TRBD1; j_call: TRBJ2-2; cdr3_nt: TGTGCCAGCAGCGGACACAGGGGCGCGAACACCGGGGAGCTGTTTTTT; cdr3_aa: CASSGHRGANTGELFF
v_call: TRBV7-6; clone_size: few; d_call: -; j_call: TRBJ2-2; cdr3_nt: TGTGCCAGCAGCCTTTCGAGCGACGGCGGGGAGCTGTTTTTT; cdr3_aa: CASSLSSDGGELFF
v_call: TRBV5-1; clone_size: few; d_call: -; j_call: TRBJ1-6; cdr3_nt: TGCGCCAGCAGCTTGGCCCTTCGATCCTATAATTCACCCCTCCACTTT; cdr3_aa: CASSLALRSYNSPLHF
v_call: TRBV6-5; clone_size: -; d_call: -; j_call: TRBJ1-3; cdr3_nt: TGTGCCAGCAGTTACTCTGCACTTCGAAACACCATATATTTT; cdr3_aa: CASSYSALRNTIYF
v_call: TRBV12-3/TRBV12-4; clone_size: few; d_call: -; j_call: TRBJ1-3; cdr3_nt: TGTGCCAGCAGTTTAGATGGGGTCGGAAACACCATATATTTT; cdr3_aa: CASSLDGVGNTIYF
v_call: TRBV20-1; clone_size: few; d_call: -; j_call: TRBJ2-1; cdr3_nt: TGCAGTGCCTTCGAGGGGGGCCCGACCTACAATGAGCAGTTCTTC; cdr3_aa: CSAFEGGPTYNEQFF
v_call: TRBV9; clone_size: -; d_call: -; j_call: TRBJ1-1; cdr3_nt: TGTGCCAGCGGCGGGGCGATGAACACTGAAGCTTTCTTT; cdr3_aa: CASGGAMNTEAFF
v_call: TRBV6-1; clone_size: few; d_call: TRBD2; j_call: TRBJ2-7; cdr3_nt: TGTGCCTCCCGGGAGGGGGGCGGGTCCTACGAGCAGTACTTC; cdr3_aa: CASREGGGSYEQYF
v_call: TRBV2; clone_size: few; d_call: -; j_call: TRBJ2-1; cdr3_nt: TGTGCCAGCAGTGACCCGATAGACCGGAGATACAATGAGCAGTTCTTC; cdr3_aa: CASSDPIDRRYNEQFF
v_call: TRBV12-3/TRBV12-4; clone_size: -; d_call: -; j_call: TRBJ2-2; cdr3_nt: TGTGCAATAGCGGCTGTTGACACCGGGGAGCTGTTTTTT; cdr3_aa: CAIAAVDTGELFF
v_call: TRBV20-1; clone_size: -; d_call: TRBD2; j_call: TRBJ2-1; cdr3_nt: TGCAGTGCTAGAGATGGGGGCAAGCGGGGGCTCCGAGGTGAGCAGTTCTTC; cdr3_aa: CSARDGGKRGLRGEQFF
v_call: TRBV6-1; clone_size: -; d_call: -; j_call: TRBJ2-1; cdr3_nt: TGTGCCAGCAGTGCCAGGGGGCGGGGGGCATACAATGAGCAGTTCTTC; cdr3_aa: CASSARGRGAYNEQFF
v_call: TRBV15; clone_size: -; d_call: -; j_call: TRBJ1-2; cdr3_nt: TGTGCCACCAGCAAAGGCGGGGACTTTAACTATGGCTACACCTTC; cdr3_aa: CATSKGGDFNYGYTF
v_call: TRBV5-1; clone_size: few; d_call: -; j_call: TRBJ2-3; cdr3_nt: TGCGCCAGCAGCTTGGCCGGGGGAGGAGGGACCGGAGATACGCAGTATTTT; cdr3_aa: CASSLAGGGGTGDTQYF
v_call: TRBV10-3; clone_size: -; d_call: TRBD1; j_call: TRBJ2-7; cdr3_nt: TGTGCCATCGACAGGGGTTATGGCTACGAGCAGTACTTC; cdr3_aa: CAIDRGYGYEQYF
v_call: TRBV7-9; clone_size: -; d_call: -; j_call: TRBJ2-1; cdr3_nt: TGTGCCAGCAGCTTAAGTGGCCGGGTCTCCTACAATGAGCAGTTCTTC; cdr3_aa: CASSLSGRVSYNEQFF
v_call: TRBV12-3/TRBV12-4; clone_size: -; d_call: -; j_call: TRBJ1-1; cdr3_nt: TGTGCCAGCAGTTTAATAGTGTCCCGTGAAGCTTTCTTT; cdr3_aa: CASSLIVSREAFF
v_call: TRBV3-1; clone_size: -; d_call: TRBD2; j_call: TRBJ2-5; cdr3_nt: TGTGCCAGCAGCCCCGGGCTAGCGGGGTACCAAGAGACCCAGTACTTC; cdr3_aa: CASSPGLAGYQETQYF
v_call: TRBV11-2; clone_size: -; d_call: TRBD2; j_call: TRBJ2-1; cdr3_nt: TGTGCCAGCAGCCTTCCGACTAGCGGGGGGGCCCACCCCACCCTATATGAGCAGTTCTTC; cdr3_aa: CASSLPTSGGAHPTLYEQFF
v_call: TRBV2; clone_size: -; d_call: -; j_call: TRBJ1-5; cdr3_nt: TGTGCCAGCAGGGGCGGACAAAATAGCAATCAGCCCCAGCATTTT; cdr3_aa: CASRGGQNSNQPQHF
v_call: TRBV7-8; clone_size: -; d_call: -; j_call: TRBJ2-7; cdr3_nt: TGTGCCTCCATAGGGAAAGGGGCGCCTCTTACCGAGCAGTACTTC; cdr3_aa: CASIGKGAPLTEQYF
v_call: TRBV9; clone_size: -; d_call: -; j_call: TRBJ2-2; cdr3_nt: TGTGCCAGCAGCGCGGGACGGGCCGGGGAGCTGTTTTTT; cdr3_aa: CASSAGRAGELFF
v_call: TRBV18; clone_size: -; d_call: TRBD2; j_call: TRBJ2-1; cdr3_nt: TGTGCCAGCTCACCACGGACTAGCGCTCACAATGAGCAGTTCTTC; cdr3_aa: CASSPRTSAHNEQFF
v_call: TRBV29-1; clone_size: -; d_call: TRBD1; j_call: TRBJ2-1; cdr3_nt: TGCAGCGTGGGGACAGGAAGGAATGAGCAGTTCTTC; cdr3_aa: CSVGTGRNEQFF
v_call: TRBV10-3; clone_size: -; d_call: -; j_call: TRBJ1-1; cdr3_nt: TGTGCCATCAGCCAGCAATCCATGAACACTGAAGCTTTCTTT; cdr3_aa: CAISQQSMNTEAFF
v_call: TRBV29-1; clone_size: -; d_call: -; j_call: TRBJ2-2; cdr3_nt: TGCAGTGCTAGCACGGGGCTGAACACCGGGGAGCTGTTTTTT; cdr3_aa: CSASTGLNTGELFF
v_call: TRBV12-3/TRBV12-4; clone_size: few; d_call: -; j_call: TRBJ2-3; cdr3_nt: TGTGCCAGCAGTTTCAGCCCCAACACAGATACGCAGTATTTT; cdr3_aa: CASSFSPNTDTQYF
v_call: TRBV28; clone_size: few; d_call: -; j_call: TRBJ1-2; cdr3_nt: TGTGCCAGCAGGATCAGGGACTATGGCTACACCTTC; cdr3_aa: CASRIRDYGYTF
v_call: TRBV5-1; clone_size: few; d_call: -; j_call: TRBJ2-5; cdr3_nt: TGCGCCAGCAGCCCCCCGAATCGCGTAGAGACCCAGTACTTC; cdr3_aa: CASSPPNRVETQYF
v_call: TRBV4-1; clone_size: -; d_call: -; j_call: TRBJ2-7; cdr3_nt: TGCGCCAGCAGCCAGTTCGGCAGTTCCTACGAGCAGTACTTC; cdr3_aa: CASSQFGSSYEQYF
v_call: TRBV15; clone_size: -; d_call: TRBD1; j_call: TRBJ2-7; cdr3_nt: TGTGCCACCAGCAGAGGAGGGGGCGCCTACGAGCAGTACTTC; cdr3_aa: CATSRGGGAYEQYF
v_call: TRBV7-6; clone_size: -; d_call: -; j_call: TRBJ1-4; cdr3_nt: TGTGCCAGCAGCCTCGGGATGCGGAATGAAAAACTGTTTTTT; cdr3_aa: CASSLGMRNEKLFF
v_call: TRBV12-3/TRBV12-4; clone_size: once; d_call: -; j_call: TRBJ1-2; cdr3_nt: TGTGCCAGCCGTCCTAGTGGGGGGAGCGGATTGCGTGGCTACACCTTC; cdr3_aa: CASRPSGGSGLRGYTF
v_call: TRBV4-3; clone_size: -; d_call: TRBD1; j_call: TRBJ1-4; cdr3_nt: TGCGCCAGCAGCCACCGGATAGAGACAGGGAACGAAAAACTGTTTTTT; cdr3_aa: CASSHRIETGNEKLFF
v_call: TRBV6-5; clone_size: -; d_call: TRBD2; j_call: TRBJ2-1; cdr3_nt: TGTGCCAGCAGTTCCATCCCGGGACTAGCGGTTTACAATGAGCAGTTCTTC; cdr3_aa: CASSSIPGLAVYNEQFF
v_call: TRBV6-1; clone_size: -; d_call: -; j_call: TRBJ1-4; cdr3_nt: TGTGCCAGCCGACCGGGCCAGACAAGGAAAAAACTGTTTTTT; cdr3_aa: CASRPGQTRKKLFF
v_call: TRBV7-8; clone_size: -; d_call: -; j_call: TRBJ1-1; cdr3_nt: TGTGCCAGCAGCTCCAACCGGGCCAGGAACACTGAAGCTTTCTTT; cdr3_aa: CASSSNRARNTEAFF
v_call: TRBV5-1; clone_size: few; d_call: -; j_call: TRBJ1-1; cdr3_nt: TGCGCCAGCAGCTTGGGGGGATTTAGCACTGAAGCTTTCTTT; cdr3_aa: CASSLGGFSTEAFF
v_call: TRBV12-3/TRBV12-4; clone_size: -; d_call: TRBD1; j_call: TRBJ1-3; cdr3_nt: TGTGCCAGCAGTTTGGGACAGGGGGACTCTGGAAACACCATATATTTT; cdr3_aa: CASSLGQGDSGNTIYF
v_call: TRBV12-3/TRBV12-4; clone_size: -; d_call: -; j_call: TRBJ1-4; cdr3_nt: TGTGCCAGCAGTAGGCCAGGGAGTAATGAAAAACTGTTTTTT; cdr3_aa: CASSRPGSNEKLFF
v_call: TRBV20-1; clone_size: few; d_call: -; j_call: TRBJ2-4; cdr3_nt: TGCAGTGCTAGGACAGTGAAAGCCAAAAACATTCAGTACTTC; cdr3_aa: CSARTVKAKNIQYF
v_call: TRBV7-9; clone_size: few; d_call: -; j_call: TRBJ2-1; cdr3_nt: TGTGCCAGCAGCACATGGGGGAGCTCCTACAATGAGCAGTTCTTC; cdr3_aa: CASSTWGSSYNEQFF
v_call: TRBV27; clone_size: -; d_call: TRBD1; j_call: TRBJ2-7; cdr3_nt: TGTGCCAGCAGCTACGCCGGGACAGGGTACTACGAGCAGTACTTC; cdr3_aa: CASSYAGTGYYEQYF
v_call: TRBV28; clone_size: few; d_call: TRBD2; j_call: TRBJ2-5; cdr3_nt: TGTGCCAGCAGTCCCGTCAGGAAGCGGGGCTGGAGTTTCCAAGAGACCCAGTACTTC; cdr3_aa: CASSPVRKRGWSFQETQYF
v_call: TRBV27; clone_size: few; d_call: -; j_call: TRBJ2-7; cdr3_nt: TGTGCCAGCCGAACGGGGCCTTCTTCCTACGAGCAGTACTTC; cdr3_aa: CASRTGPSSYEQYF
v_call: TRBV10-2; clone_size: -; d_call: TRBD2; j_call: TRBJ2-1; cdr3_nt: TGCGCCAGTTTAGCGGGGGGCTCCATGAGGACCAATGAGCAGTTCTTC; cdr3_aa: CASLAGGSMRTNEQFF
v_call: TRBV20-1; clone_size: -; d_call: -; j_call: TRBJ1-5; cdr3_nt: TGCAGTGCTCTCCGAGGGACCGCAGGAGGGGTTAGCAATCAGCCCCAGCATTTT; cdr3_aa: CSALRGTAGGVSNQPQHF
v_call: TRBV18; clone_size: -; d_call: TRBD1; j_call: TRBJ1-2; cdr3_nt: TGTGCCAGCTCACCTCGCGGGACCGGGACAGATAACTATGGCTACACCTTC; cdr3_aa: CASSPRGTGTDNYGYTF
v_call: TRBV9; clone_size: -; d_call: TRBD1; j_call: TRBJ1-1; cdr3_nt: TGTGCCAGCAGCGGCGCCGGGACAGGCCAAGAAGCTTTCTTT; cdr3_aa: CASSGAGTGQEAFF
v_call: TRBV5-1; clone_size: -; d_call: TRBD2; j_call: TRBJ2-1; cdr3_nt: TGCGCCAGCAGCTCGAATAGCGGGGGGTGGTACAATGAGCAGTTCTTC; cdr3_aa: CASSSNSGGWYNEQFF
v_call: TRBV12-3/TRBV12-4; clone_size: few; d_call: -; j_call: TRBJ2-1; cdr3_nt: TGTGCCAGCAGTTCGGCTTTTGGGGTTAATGAGCAGTTCTTC; cdr3_aa: CASSSAFGVNEQFF
v_call: TRBV4-3; clone_size: -; d_call: -; j_call: TRBJ1-1; cdr3_nt: TGCGCCAGCAGCCAAGATCCTGTATTGAACACTGAAGCTTTCTTT; cdr3_aa: CASSQDPVLNTEAFF
v_call: TRBV5-1; clone_size: -; d_call: TRBD1; j_call: TRBJ1-5; cdr3_nt: TGCGCCAGCAGCTGGGACAGGGGCGGTCAGCCCCAGCATTTT; cdr3_aa: CASSWDRGGQPQHF
v_call: TRBV29-1; clone_size: few; d_call: TRBD2; j_call: TRBJ2-7; cdr3_nt: TGCAGCGTTTGGCTTGTGGTAAGGACTAGCGGTTCCTACGAGCAGTACTTC; cdr3_aa: CSVWLVVRTSGSYEQYF
v_call: TRBV20-1; clone_size: many; d_call: TRBD2; j_call: TRBJ2-3; cdr3_nt: TGCAGTTCGGGGGGGCGGGTGGATACGCAGTATTTT; cdr3_aa: CSSGGRVDTQYF
v_call: TRBV12-3/TRBV12-4; clone_size: few; d_call: -; j_call: TRBJ1-1; cdr3_nt: TGTGCCATCGTGATGGGTCGGGGGGGGTACACTGAAGCTTTCTTT; cdr3_aa: CAIVMGRGGYTEAFF
v_call: TRBV9; clone_size: few; d_call: -; j_call: TRBJ1-1; cdr3_nt: TGTGCCAGCAGCCGCAGTTTCTCTGAAGCTTTCTTT; cdr3_aa: CASSRSFSEAFF